This T cell receptor (beta chain) emerged from a study of Ad26.COV2.S vaccination and SARS-CoV-2 variants. General study points: Breadth measured for non-spike TCRs was similar across vaccine and placebo recipients. Among vaccine recipients, spike-specific TCR breadth exceeded that of placebo recipients.

Trimming left V 3 bases short and J 7 bases short, with 10 bases between. Germline V gene lookup returns CDR1 SNHLY and CDR2 FYNNEI. The CDR3 length is 13 residues. With regard to this clone: As yet, its antigen is unknown.

Clones were sequenced by immunoSEQ multiplex PCR, and TCRdb holds only the in-frame ones, with some missing. Here the sample spans 200,000 to 300,000 clones, 88% being singletons. The sample's treatment: some 19 received Ad26.COV2.S at low or high dose, single or two shots; about 5 received placebo; per-sample allocation not given. It was on day 63 after the first vaccine or placebo injection that samples were taken. Adults aged 18-55 years in Boston included the donor. The V gene is TRBV2, the J gene TRBJ2-1; no definite D call. This TCR was recovered from a person between 18 and 60 years old who received the Ad26.COV2.S COVID-19 vaccine or a placebo. Sequenced here: peripheral blood, sampled in a trial of Ad26.COV2.S vaccine versus placebo. Here the CDR3 reads CASSEERTNEQFF. The CDR3 coding sequence is TGTGCCAGCAGTGAGGAACGCACAAATGAGCAGTTCTTC.